The clone carrying this TCR beta chain has a handful of counts. The antigen remains undetermined. CD45RO/CCR7/CD25/CD127/CD95/CD27 sorting isolated CD4+ naive, central memory, regulatory and stem cell-like memory cells. CDR3 length: 17 amino acids. The V segment lost 3 bases and the J segment 1 base; nucleotides outside the gene matches: 13. CDR1 is SQVTM, CDR2 ANQGSEA, per germline. The sample originates from a study of beta chain features in type 1 diabetes. General study findings and limits: Moderate but significant shortening of TCRB CDR3s was recorded in all four CD4+ subsets from Type 1 diabetes patients.

Sequenced material consisted of expressed TCRB transcripts (all of the isolated RNA was reverse transcribed). Generated by immunoSEQ multiplex PCR, the TCRdb table keeps only in-frame clones and is missing some. The table shows tens of thousands of clones, with approximately 47% occurring only once. Sequenced sample: central memory CD4+ T cells from blood. The sequence was collected from a man aged 25 to 45 with type 1 diabetes. This chain uses TRBV29-1 with TRBJ2-3; 7 nucleotides agree with TRBD1. Written as DNA, the CDR3 is TGCAGCGTTGAGGATCTAATCCGGGACAGAGGCACAGATACGCAGTATTTT. Amino acids: CSVEDLIRDRGTDTQYF.